Sequencing of this T cell receptor beta chain was carried out in a study of radiotherapy plus CTLA-4 blockade in lung cancer. Receiving focal radiation plus CTLA-4 blockade with ipilimumab were patients who had chemo-refractory metastatic non-small-cell lung cancer. The CDR3 is 14 amino acids. From germline, CDR1 is LNHDA and CDR2 SQIVND (reference sequence). V was trimmed by 5 bases and J by 4 bases, leaving 15 bases between them. The method was immunoSEQ multiplex PCR; TCRdb's version includes in-frame clones alone and lacks a portion of them. The sample holds 20,000 to 25,000 clones, about 76% seen once.

The chain has TRBV19 and TRBJ2-7, with D perhaps TRBD2 (6 bases). The sequence was obtained from a human donor with non-small cell lung cancer whose response to radiotherapy plus ipilimumab could not be evaluated. The specimen comprised peripheral blood, sampled from a patient treated with radiotherapy plus ipilimumab. For the CDR3, the DNA is TGTGCCAGTAGTGCTGGCGCGGGGCCATACGAGCAGTACTTC. Amino acids: CASSAGAGPYEQYF.